The entry below gives a single TCR beta chain sequence along with its context. This clone appeared a few times. This receptor's antigen is unknown. No base quality information exists; no much larger clone differs at one position. The sample is drawn from a study of blood T cell repertoires in COVID-19 (TCRdb year 2020). Notes on the research overall: Samples covering the acute and convalescent phases of COVID-19 were provided by collaborators in the United States, Italy and Spain. Samples came from the ongoing ImmuneRACE study (first 160 participants) plus 1,254 subjects from 6 global collaborators. HLA class I and class II types, where available, came from metadata supplied by the sample provider rather than from assay-based typing. The repertoires were released in a freely available public database intended as a resource for research on the immune response to SARS-CoV-2. The material from the prospective study consisted of cDNA or gDNA derived from T cells, B-cell-depleted T cells, or PBMCs. A de-identified subject ID, COVID-19 status, age in years and sex were almost always included in the sample metadata. Subjects who had been exposed to COVID-19, were actively infected with it, or had recovered from it provided the deeply sampled blood TCRbeta repertoires that made up the dataset.

Paper-wide results and their limitations: The quantity of clinical and demographic metadata differed by source and by participant and was supplied without curation.

Inclusive of the bounding cysteine and phenylalanine, the CDR3 is 14 residues long. Of all the DNA, just the CDR3 is kept, 42 bases in frame from base 1. CDR1 and CDR2 are read off the germline V gene (reference sequence) as GTSNPN and SVGIG. Trimming at the junction amounts to 2 bases on V and 7 bases on J, and the germline ends lie 16 bases apart. A second Seattle source provided samples from volunteer blood donors who had recovered from COVID-19. Whole blood was collected in K2EDTA tubes by collaborating institutions according to the institutions' own protocols. For TCRbeta analysis, collaborators shipped samples in one of three forms: frozen whole blood, isolated PBMCs, or DNA extracted from either of those sample types. TCRbeta CDR3 regions were amplified from genomic DNA by means of the immunoSEQ Assay, a bias-controlled multiplex PCR. Per the original workflow: Within the assay, amplification of reference gene primers was used to estimate how many nucleated cells each sample contained. To quantify the absolute abundance of each unique TCRbeta CDR3 rearrangement, sequence reads were collapsed and filtered. Productive Simpson clonality was computed per sample as the square root of Simpson's diversity index over productive rearrangements. TCRdb holds this immuneACCESS table with in-frame rearrangements only. Some clones are missing; in checked studies, unresolved V genes explain under half, and the rest has no known cause. V and J calls plus clone size are reproduced from that table; the DNA served to infer D and trimming. The sample includes fewer than 450,000 clones, with about 90% observed a single time. Clones ranked in the top ten supply 2.5% to 4% of the sample.

The specimen sequenced was peripheral blood. The V and J genes are TRBV30 and TRBJ2-3, with the D gene not clear enough to name. The receptor was derived from a young woman who had recovered from COVID-19. DNA sequence: TGTGCCTGGAGTCCTCCCTACCCCCCCCATACGCAGTATTTT. It translates to CAWSPPYPPHTQYF.